This record concerns one T cell receptor (beta chain) sequence. This specimen belongs to a study of T-cell memory formation after mild COVID-19. TCRdb reprocessed the 5' RACE reads with MiXCR, giving one entry per CDR3 protein. The sample holds 220,000 or so distinct CDR3 sequences, 7.5% to 10% seen once. The clonotype was recovered from a young man who had mild COVID-19 (a few samples of this study predate the infection). Cell type and time point are not known. Material: PBMCs or a T cell subset sorted from them (not recorded which).

CDR3 residues: CASSPGQGFGNTIYF. DNA of the CDR3: TGTGCCAGCAGCCCGGGACAGGGGTTTGGAAACACCATATATTTT. The genes are TRBV7-2 and TRBJ1-3, with 10 bases lining up with TRBD1. J lost 3 bases, V lost 5 bases, and 4 bases had no gene match. Germline V gene sequence: CDR1 SGHTA, CDR2 FQGNSA. CDR3 length equals 15 residues. Looking up the rest from reference TRBV7-2 and TRBJ1-3 gives the full variable domain: GAGVSQSPSNKVTEKGKDVELRCDPISGHTALYWYRQSLGQGLEFLIYFQGNSAPDKSGLPSDRFSAERTGGSVSTLTIQRTQQEDSAVYLCASSPGQGFGNTIYFGEGSWLTVV.